The 3 T cell receptor beta chains given below trace back to one sample, sequenced in a study of OX40 agonist ivuxolimab in advanced cancers. The data were produced by immunoSEQ multiplex PCR, yet TCRdb's version contains in-frame clones alone and is incomplete. The sample lists about 19,000 clones; roughly 70% were seen once. The sample consisted of CD4+ or CD8+ T cells sorted from blood, taken in a trial of the OX40 agonist ivuxolimab. The source is an adult with an advanced solid tumor such as melanoma, head and neck, liver or kidney cancer.

The chain links TRBV9 to TRBJ1-2, with D unclear. Per the germline V gene, CDR1 is SGDLS and CDR2 is YYNGEE. V lost 0 bases and J lost 1, with 10 bases in between. The CDR3 covers 15 residues. In DNA form, the CDR3 reads TGTGCCAGCAGCGTAGGTGACGGGGTTAACTATGGCTACACCTTC. This codes for CASSVGDGVNYGYTF.

CDR3 region: CASSVSGGARGNTIYF. The CDR3 bases are TGTGCCAGCAGCGTCTCAGGGGGGGCGCGTGGAAACACCATATATTTT. The V call is TRBV9, the J call TRBJ1-3; 7 nucleotides match TRBD1. Germline lookup yields CDR1 SGDLS and CDR2 YYNGEE. J lost 3 bases, V lost 2 bases, and 8 bases had no gene match. The CDR3 is 16 residues long.

In its sample, this clone was seen once. The chain joins TRBV4-1 to TRBJ2-4; TRBD1 might be the D (6 bases). Germline assignment: CDR1 MGHRA and CDR2 YSYEKL. The V gene lost 2 bases and the J gene lost 5 bases, with 16 bases spanning the gap. The CDR3 contains 16 residues. The CDR3 spells CASSQTGTPPENIQYF. The CDR3 DNA follows: TGCGCCAGCAGCCAAACCGGGACACCCCCCGAAAACATTCAGTACTTC.